The 23 T cell receptor beta chains below come from one sample, sequenced in a study of blood T cells in healthy people across ages. The use of a sample-barcoded 5' primer and a J-beta primer mix characterized a second PCR of about 7 to 12 cycles. A single record per CDR3 protein comes from TCRdb applying MiXCR to the 5' RACE reads. Of 1,500,000 or so distinct CDR3 sequences in the sample, roughly 64% are singletons; the top ten hold under 8.5%. What was sequenced was blood. Receptor source: a man younger than 35 in good health.

This sequence joins TRBV20-1 and TRBJ2-1; D may be TRBD2 (5 bases). The length of the CDR3 is 13 residues. Germline CDR1 is DFQATT and CDR2 is SNEGSKA (reference sequence). CDR3 amino acids: CTPSTGRGSEQFF. The CDR3 bases are TGCACCCCGAGTACGGGTCGGGGTAGTGAGCAGTTCTTC.

This clonotype has a handful of counts. This rearrangement joins TRBV4-1 to TRBJ2-7, with 11 positions matching TRBD1. Losses at the gene ends were 2 bases for V and 6 bases for J; bases not matched to a gene: 3. The CDR3 consists of 14 residues. The germline gives CDR1 MGHRA, CDR2 YSYEKL. The chain's CDR3 is CASSQRTGGAEQYF. The DNA for the CDR3 is TGCGCCAGCAGCCAACGGACAGGGGGCGCCGAGCAGTACTTC.

The chain carries TRBV6-5 and TRBJ2-1; 10 bases map to TRBD1. The CDR3 consists of 15 residues. The germline V gene encodes CDR1 MNHEY and CDR2 SVGAGI. J lost 3 bases, V lost 6 bases, and 5 bases had no gene match. The CDR3 DNA sequence: TGTGCCAGCAGCCCCGACAGGGGGCACTACAATGAGCAGTTCTTC. It encodes CASSPDRGHYNEQFF.

The genes are TRBV19 and TRBJ2-5; D perhaps matches TRBD2 (5 bases). The V gene lost 3 bases and the J gene lost 2 bases, with 13 bases spanning the gap. Germline assignment: CDR1 LNHDA and CDR2 SQIVND (reference sequence). CDR3 length equals 15 residues. In nucleotides, the CDR3 is TGTGCCAGTAGTATCGGTGCGCGGACTCAAGAGACCCAGTACTTC. Its translation: CASSIGARTQETQYF. Based on the CDR3 plus reference TRBV19 and TRBJ2-5, the full variable domain is DGGITQSPKYLFRKEGQNVTLSCEQNLNHDAMYWYRQDPGQGLRLIYYSQIVNDFQKGDIAEGYSVSREKKESFPLTVTSAQKNPTAFYLCASSIGARTQETQYFGPGTRLLVL.

V gene TRBV20-1 combines with J gene TRBJ2-5, with TRBD2 identical over 7 bases. Germline values: CDR1 DFQATT, CDR2 SNEGSKA (reference sequence). The CDR3 loop spans 13 amino acids. CDR3 sequence reads: CSAYYLGSGGQYF. In DNA, the CDR3 is TGCAGCGCTTATTACTTAGGCTCCGGGGGGCAGTACTTC.

The rearrangement links TRBV19 to TRBJ2-4; 12 nucleotides line up with TRBD2. TRBJ2-7 explains the end of the DNA better; the J call may be wrong. Germline values: CDR1 LNHDA, CDR2 SQIVND (reference sequence). The CDR3 consists of 15 residues. This CDR3 reads CASRPGLAGLYEQYF. For the CDR3, the DNA is TGTGCCAGTAGGCCGGGACTAGCGGGTTTATACGAGCAGTACTTC.

This clonotype was picked up a small number of times. The chain combines TRBV29-1 with TRBJ2-7; 9 bases fit TRBD1. This CDR3 is 14 amino acids long. CDR1 SQVTM and CDR2 ANQGSEA come from the germline V gene. After removal of 5 bases from V and 3 bases from J, the junction contained 8 bases not matched to a gene. The CDR3: CSVSGQGRNYEQYF. The CDR3 DNA is TGCAGCGTTAGCGGACAGGGGAGAAACTACGAGCAGTACTTC.

This clonotype has a handful of counts. The chain employs TRBV4-3 and TRBJ2-3, with 9 bases aligning to TRBD1. V lost 4 bases and J lost 4; bases outside the gene matches: 3. The CDR3 is 14 residues long. The germline CDR1 and CDR2 sequences are LGHNA and YSLEER. The CDR3, as DNA: TGCGCCAGCAGCCGTTGGACAGGGGCAGATACGCAGTATTTT. Its protein product is CASSRWTGADTQYF.

The chain joins TRBV12-3 or TRBV12-4 to TRBJ2-4, with a weak D call TRBD2 (5 bases). The J call could be wrong; TRBJ2-7 is a better fit for the DNA end. The CDR3 totals 14 residues. The CDR3 is CASSPGLLVSEQYF. CDR3 nucleotide sequence: TGTGCCAGCAGTCCGGGATTACTAGTCTCCGAGCAGTACTTC.

The gene calls are TRBV20-1 and TRBJ1-2; 8 bases map to TRBD1. Germline-derived CDR1 and CDR2 are DFQATT and SNEGSKA (reference sequence). CDR3 size: 14 residues. The trim removed 2 bases at V and 2 bases at J, leaving 4 bases unmatched. CDR3 in DNA: TGCAGTGCTAGATCGGACAGGGAGAACTATGGCTACACCTTC. As protein: CSARSDRENYGYTF.

This clonotype was recorded a few times. This rearrangement joins TRBV6-6 to TRBJ1-2; no clear D gene. V was pared by 2 bases and J by 10 bases, with 11 bases between. CDR1 is MNHNY, CDR2 SVGAGI, per germline (reference sequence). This CDR3 region has 12 residues. The CDR3 coding sequence is TGTGCCAGCAGTTACGCGCTGTCGCCCTACACCTTC. Protein sequence: CASSYALSPYTF.

This chain joins TRBV7-6 and TRBJ2-7; tentative D call: TRBD2 (6 bases). V lost 5 bases and J lost 6, with 20 bases in between. Germline V gene sequence: CDR1 SGHVS, CDR2 FNYEAQ. This CDR3 has 15 amino acids. The CDR3 spells CASSPSGGSRIEQYF. The CDR3, as DNA: TGTGCCAGCAGCCCTAGTGGGGGGTCAAGGATCGAGCAGTACTTC.

The rearrangement links TRBV12-5 to TRBJ1-1; no clear D. The CDR3 loop spans 13 amino acids. Germline loops: CDR1 LGHNT, CDR2 FRNRAP. Trimming shortened V by 3 bases and J by 0 bases, and 5 bases separated the two germline ends. The CDR3 bases are TGTGCTAGTGGTTTAGAGGTGAACACTGAAGCTTTCTTT. This sequence encodes CASGLEVNTEAFF.

This chain connects TRBV27 to TRBJ2-3; unclear D gene. CDR3 size: 16 residues. With 5 bases removed from V and 2 bases from J, the gap between germline ends came to 17 bases. Per germline, CDR1 MNHEY and CDR2 SMNVEV (reference sequence). The CDR3 spells CASSPISQATTDTQYF. The CDR3 bases are TGTGCCAGCAGTCCCATCTCCCAGGCTACCACAGATACGCAGTATTTT.

This chain links TRBV4-1 with TRBJ2-7; D is uncertain. This CDR3 spans 13 amino acids. Germline V gene sequence: CDR1 MGHRA, CDR2 YSYEKL. V lost 3 bases and J 6 bases, leaving 12 bases between the germline ends. This CDR3 is CASSHAVTGEQYF. The CDR3 DNA is TGCGCCAGCAGCCATGCAGTGACTGGCGAGCAGTACTTC.

On this clonotype itself: A much larger clone is a single base away; this may be a read error. This chain links TRBV6-4 with TRBJ1-1; D gene unclear. V was shortened by 4 bases and J by 4 bases, with 13 bases between the two germline ends. The CDR3 sequence is 14 residues long. Looked up from germline, CDR1 is MRHNA and CDR2 is SNTAGT. Here the CDR3 reads CASSGSVGSTEAFF. For the CDR3, the DNA is TGTGCCAGCAGTGGGAGTGTAGGGAGCACTGAAGCTTTCTTT.

The chain has TRBV5-6 and TRBJ2-5, with 8 bases matching TRBD2. The CDR3 is 15 amino acids. Germline CDR1 is SGHDT and CDR2 is YYEEEE. J gave up 4 bases and V 3 bases, and 8 bases lay outside the gene matches. CDR3 in DNA: TGTGCCAGCAGCTACCCGGGACTAGAGGTAGAGACCCAGTACTTC. Its translation: CASSYPGLEVETQYF.

This clonotype turned up a few times. V gene TRBV18 combines with J gene TRBJ2-5; possible D gene TRBD1, 5 bases. The DNA end lines up better with TRBJ2-7; the J call may be wrong. CDR1 is KGHSH, CDR2 LQKENI, per germline. The CDR3 extends over 15 amino acids. This CDR3 reads CASSPDTRRAGEQYF. DNA for the CDR3: TGTGCCAGCTCACCTGATACCCGCAGGGCTGGCGAGCAGTACTTC.

This clonotype has only a few counts. CDR3 sequence: CASSQEGIEQYF. The CDR3 coding sequence is TGCGCCAGCAGCCAAGAAGGGATCGAGCAGTACTTC. The chain is built from TRBV4-1 and TRBJ2-7; no clear D gene. V lost 0 bases to trimming and J lost 6 bases, with 6 bases between them. Germline lookup yields CDR1 MGHRA and CDR2 YSYEKL. The CDR3 runs to 12 residues.

This clonotype was seen a handful of times. This chain uses TRBV4-1 with TRBJ2-1; TRBD1 matches at 11 bases. V trimming: 3 bases; J trimming: 9 bases; junction bases outside the gene matches: 4. Germline CDR1 is MGHRA and CDR2 is YSYEKL. The CDR3 has 14 amino acids. As DNA, the CDR3 is TGCGCCAGCAGCCAGCCGGGACAGGGGGGTGAGCAGTTCTTC. Encoded protein: CASSQPGQGGEQFF.

This rearrangement joins TRBV4-3 to TRBJ1-4; TRBD1 is a possible D gene (6 bases). CDR3 length: 15 amino acids. Deletions cut 1 base from V and 8 bases from J, with 14 bases between. Germline V gene data show CDR1 as LGHNA and CDR2 as YSLEER. CDR3 amino acids: CASSQGTQGWEKLFF. The CDR3 bases are TGCGCCAGCAGCCAAGGAACACAGGGCTGGGAAAAACTGTTTTTT.

This sequence joins TRBV20-1 and TRBJ2-1; 9 bases line up with TRBD1. TRBJ2-7 explains the end of the DNA better; the J call may be wrong. Germline CDR1 and CDR2: DFQATT and SNEGSKA (reference sequence). CDR3 length: 14 amino acids. The CDR3 region has the DNA TGCAGTGCTAGTACGGACAGGGGTAACGATGAGCAGTACTTC. Translating gives CSASTDRGNDEQYF.

The table lists this clonotype with a few counts. The genes are TRBV25-1 and TRBJ2-3; perhaps TRBD2 as D (5 bases). The CDR3 loop spans 14 amino acids. V was pared by 3 bases and J by 4 bases, with 11 bases between. Germline CDR1 is MGHDK and CDR2 is SYGVNS. CDR3 region: CASSDAWGADTQYF. CDR3 bases: TGTGCCAGCAGTGATGCGTGGGGAGCAGATACGCAGTATTTT.